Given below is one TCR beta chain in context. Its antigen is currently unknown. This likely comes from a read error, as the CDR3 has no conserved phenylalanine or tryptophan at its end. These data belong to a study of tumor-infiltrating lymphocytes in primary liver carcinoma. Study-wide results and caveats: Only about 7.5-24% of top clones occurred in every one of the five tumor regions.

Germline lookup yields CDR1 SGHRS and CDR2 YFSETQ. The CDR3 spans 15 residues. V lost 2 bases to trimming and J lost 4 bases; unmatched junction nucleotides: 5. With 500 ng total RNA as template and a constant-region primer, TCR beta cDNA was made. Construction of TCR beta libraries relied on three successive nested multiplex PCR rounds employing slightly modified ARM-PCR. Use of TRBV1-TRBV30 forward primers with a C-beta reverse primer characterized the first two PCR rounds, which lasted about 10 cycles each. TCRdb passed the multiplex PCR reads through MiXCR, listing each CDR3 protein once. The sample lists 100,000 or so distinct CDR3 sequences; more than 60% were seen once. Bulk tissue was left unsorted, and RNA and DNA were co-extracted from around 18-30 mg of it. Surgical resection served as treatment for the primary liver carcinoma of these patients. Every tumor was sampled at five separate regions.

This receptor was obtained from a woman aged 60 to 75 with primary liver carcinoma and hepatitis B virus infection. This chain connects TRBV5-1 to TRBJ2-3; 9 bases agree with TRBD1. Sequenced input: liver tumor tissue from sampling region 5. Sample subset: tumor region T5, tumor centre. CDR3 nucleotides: TGCGCCAGCAGCTTTAGCGGACAGGGGTCAGATACGCAGTATATT. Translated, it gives CASSFSGQGSDTQYI.